The 2 T cell receptor beta chains given below trace back to one sample, sequenced in a study of shared clonotypes between healthy human individuals. Profiled with immunoSEQ multiplex PCR; TCRdb holds only in-frame clones, not every one. This table has about 2.1 million clones, 90% to 95% appearing once. The naive CD8 population came from CD45RO-negative cells selected for CCR7, without terminally differentiated effector memory CD45RA+ cells. Input material: naive CD8+ T cells from PBMCs. These receptors were collected from a man younger than 35 in good health. Some clones in this sample may be carry-over from other donors' samples.

The chain links TRBV10-2 to TRBJ1-1; 9 nucleotides match TRBD1. CDR1 and CDR2 from the germline V gene are WSHSY and SAAADI. V shed 8 bases and J 1 base; nucleotides not matched to a gene: 11. CDR3 length equals 16 residues. CDR3 residues: CASWDRESLQNTEAFF. The CDR3 DNA sequence: TGCGCCAGCTGGGACAGGGAATCGTTACAGAACACTGAAGCTTTCTTT.

This chain connects TRBV30 to TRBJ1-1; weak D call: TRBD1 (5 bases). Per germline, CDR1 GTSNPN and CDR2 SVGIG (reference sequence). V was pared by 1 base and J by 0 bases, with 9 bases between. The CDR3 totals 14 residues. The CDR3 spells CAWSAGFMNTEAFF. Written as DNA, the CDR3 is TGTGCCTGGAGTGCAGGGTTCATGAACACTGAAGCTTTCTTT.